This is a list of T cell receptor beta chains from one sample in a study of control samples from healthy donors and cancer patients. Data came from immunoSEQ multiplex PCR; TCRdb stores just in-frame clones and leaves some out. The data hold about 170,000 clones, with just over 85% observed a single time. The sample comprised blood. These receptors came from a woman in her 30s in good health. Both conserved end residues are part of each CDR3. Fields, in order: CDR3 DNA, CDR3 protein, D gene, J gene, CDR3 length, clone size, V gene. A D gene is named only where the DNA matches it firmly. Size is omitted from some rows. Given values are once, few, many or a class for expanded clones.

cdr3_nt: TGTGCCAGCAGCTACGGGGCTGATGTTCAGTACTTC
cdr3_aa: CASSYGADVQYF
d_call: .
j_call: TRBJ2-4
cdr3_length: 12
clone_size: .
v_call: TRBV5-4

cdr3_nt: TGTGCCAGCAGTTTCCTCGGGCAGGGGGGACAGCCCCAGCATTTT
cdr3_aa: CASSFLGQGGQPQHF
d_call: TRBD1
j_call: TRBJ1-5
cdr3_length: 15
clone_size: .
v_call: TRBV28

cdr3_nt: TGCAGTGCTAGTGGCCCAGGGGGCTATGGCTACACCTTC
cdr3_aa: CSASGPGGYGYTF
d_call: TRBD1
j_call: TRBJ1-2
cdr3_length: 13
clone_size: once
v_call: TRBV20-1

cdr3_nt: TGCGCCAGCAGCCAATACTGGAACACTGAAGCTTTCTTT
cdr3_aa: CASSQYWNTEAFF
d_call: .
j_call: TRBJ1-1
cdr3_length: 13
clone_size: once
v_call: TRBV4-1

cdr3_nt: TGTGCCAGTAGGTTAAATGGGGCCAACGTCCTGACTTTC
cdr3_aa: CASRLNGANVLTF
d_call: .
j_call: TRBJ2-6
cdr3_length: 13
clone_size: .
v_call: TRBV19

cdr3_nt: TGTGCCAGCAGCCAAGGACCGGGGGTCATTTACAATGAGCAGTTCTTC
cdr3_aa: CASSQGPGVIYNEQFF
d_call: .
j_call: TRBJ2-1
cdr3_length: 16
clone_size: .
v_call: TRBV3-1/TRBV3-2

cdr3_nt: TGTGCCAGCAGCCGGGACAGGCTCAATCAGCCCCAGCATTTT
cdr3_aa: CASSRDRLNQPQHF
d_call: TRBD1
j_call: TRBJ1-5
cdr3_length: 14
clone_size: .
v_call: TRBV7-9

cdr3_nt: TGTGCCAGCAGCTCCCGGGCCCCAGATACGCAGTATTTT
cdr3_aa: CASSSRAPDTQYF
d_call: .
j_call: TRBJ2-3
cdr3_length: 13
clone_size: .
v_call: TRBV6-5

cdr3_nt: TGTGCCAGCAAGGTGGTTGAAGCTTTCTTT
cdr3_aa: CASKVVEAFF
d_call: .
j_call: TRBJ1-1
cdr3_length: 10
clone_size: .
v_call: TRBV6-5

cdr3_nt: TGCGCCAGCAGTTCTAGGACAGGGCCGTCCTACAATGAGCAGTTCTTC
cdr3_aa: CASSSRTGPSYNEQFF
d_call: TRBD1
j_call: TRBJ2-1
cdr3_length: 16
clone_size: .
v_call: TRBV10-1

cdr3_nt: TGTGCCAGCAGCTTAGACGGATTTAATCAGCCCCAGCATTTT
cdr3_aa: CASSLDGFNQPQHF
d_call: .
j_call: TRBJ1-5
cdr3_length: 14
clone_size: .
v_call: TRBV7-9

cdr3_nt: TGTGCCAGCAGCTTAGACGGGACAGCCTCGTACGAGCAGTACTTC
cdr3_aa: CASSLDGTASYEQYF
d_call: TRBD1
j_call: TRBJ2-7
cdr3_length: 15
clone_size: .
v_call: TRBV7-2

cdr3_nt: TGTGCCAGCAGTCTCCCCCGAGGGGTAGGTTATGGCTACACCTTC
cdr3_aa: CASSLPRGVGYGYTF
d_call: .
j_call: TRBJ1-2
cdr3_length: 15
clone_size: .
v_call: TRBV28

cdr3_nt: TGTGCCAGCAGATACGCAGGGGCAACTAATGAAAAACTGTTTTTT
cdr3_aa: CASRYAGATNEKLFF
d_call: .
j_call: TRBJ1-4
cdr3_length: 15
clone_size: .
v_call: TRBV27

cdr3_nt: TGTGCCAGCAGTCAACTCGACAGGGCCCGGCTCTATGGCTACACCTTC
cdr3_aa: CASSQLDRARLYGYTF
d_call: TRBD1
j_call: TRBJ1-2
cdr3_length: 16
clone_size: .
v_call: TRBV6-6

cdr3_nt: TGTGCCACCAGCAGCGGGGGACTAGCGGGTGCTCAGAGGTATTTT
cdr3_aa: CATSSGGLAGAQRYF
d_call: TRBD2
j_call: TRBJ2-3
cdr3_length: 15
clone_size: few
v_call: TRBV15

cdr3_nt: TGTGCCAGCAGCTTACGGTACAGGGCTACTGGGGCCAACGTCCTGACTTTC
cdr3_aa: CASSLRYRATGANVLTF
d_call: .
j_call: TRBJ2-6
cdr3_length: 17
clone_size: .
v_call: TRBV7-2

cdr3_nt: TGTGCCAGCAGCCAAAAGAACACTGAAGCTTTCTTT
cdr3_aa: CASSQKNTEAFF
d_call: .
j_call: TRBJ1-1
cdr3_length: 12
clone_size: once
v_call: TRBV14

cdr3_nt: TGTGCCAGCAGCCAAGGTGGACCAGGGGAGACCCAGTACTTC
cdr3_aa: CASSQGGPGETQYF
d_call: .
j_call: TRBJ2-5
cdr3_length: 14
clone_size: .
v_call: TRBV4-2

cdr3_nt: TGCGCCAGCAGCCCGACACTGGGGGAGCTGTTTTTT
cdr3_aa: CASSPTLGELFF
d_call: .
j_call: TRBJ2-2
cdr3_length: 12
clone_size: .
v_call: TRBV5-1

cdr3_nt: TGTGCCAGCAGTACCCGGACTAGCGGGAGGGCCTACGAGCAGTACTTC
cdr3_aa: CASSTRTSGRAYEQYF
d_call: TRBD2
j_call: TRBJ2-7
cdr3_length: 16
clone_size: .
v_call: TRBV28

cdr3_nt: TGCAGCGTGCCCGGAGGGAGTGAGCAGTTCTTC
cdr3_aa: CSVPGGSEQFF
d_call: .
j_call: TRBJ2-1
cdr3_length: 11
clone_size: few
v_call: TRBV29-1

cdr3_nt: TGTGCCAGCAGTCCGAAGGGGCGAGGATCCTACGAGCAGTACTTC
cdr3_aa: CASSPKGRGSYEQYF
d_call: .
j_call: TRBJ2-7
cdr3_length: 15
clone_size: .
v_call: TRBV5-6

cdr3_nt: TGTGCCAGCAGCTTGGCCGGACAAATCAGGGTGGAGACCCAGTACTTC
cdr3_aa: CASSLAGQIRVETQYF
d_call: .
j_call: TRBJ2-5
cdr3_length: 16
clone_size: .
v_call: TRBV5-4

cdr3_nt: TGTGCCAGTAGTATAGAACTAAACACTGAAGCTTTCTTT
cdr3_aa: CASSIELNTEAFF
d_call: .
j_call: TRBJ1-1
cdr3_length: 13
clone_size: .
v_call: TRBV19

cdr3_nt: TGTGCCAGCAGCCGGGACTGGCCAAACACCGAGCAGTACTTC
cdr3_aa: CASSRDWPNTEQYF
d_call: .
j_call: TRBJ2-7
cdr3_length: 14
clone_size: .
v_call: TRBV13

cdr3_nt: TGTGCCAGTAACCCCCCCAAAAGCTCTGGAAACACCATATATTTT
cdr3_aa: CASNPPKSSGNTIYF
d_call: .
j_call: TRBJ1-3
cdr3_length: 15
clone_size: .
v_call: TRBV19

cdr3_nt: TGTGCCAGCAGTGCTGCTAGCGGGAGCCCAGATACGCAGTATTTT
cdr3_aa: CASSAASGSPDTQYF
d_call: TRBD2
j_call: TRBJ2-3
cdr3_length: 15
clone_size: .
v_call: TRBV28